The 9 T cell receptor beta chains reported below all come from one sample, sequenced in a study of T cells in Graves' hyperthyroidism and ophthalmopathy. RNA transcripts gave rise to amplified TCR beta CDR3 regions. A set of HTBI primers served as the primers for a first-round RT-PCR of the TCR CDR3. TCRdb processed the multiplex PCR reads anew with MiXCR; each CDR3 protein has one entry. Of 300,000 to 450,000 distinct CDR3 sequences detected, 25% appear once; the ten largest clones hold around 79%. Source material: blood. These receptors originate from a man aged 45-65 years with Graves' hyperthyroidism.

In this sample, this clonotype turned up many times. The chain recombines TRBV20-1 with TRBJ2-5; 9 bases map to TRBD2. The CDR3 is 15 amino acids. Germline V gene sequence: CDR1 DFQATT, CDR2 SNEGSKA (reference sequence). The CDR3 coding sequence is TGCTCGCCTGAGGTGCGGGAGGGCCCCCAAGAGACCCAGTACTTC. Translated: CSPEVREGPQETQYF.

The chain joins TRBV10-2 to TRBJ2-1; D assignment may be TRBD1 or TRBD2 (5 bases each). V was cut by 0 bases and J by 0 bases, with 24 bases left in between. CDR1 and CDR2 (germline): WSHSY, SAAADI. The CDR3 totals 21 residues. The CDR3: CASSESPRDPASTSSYNEQFF. For the CDR3, the DNA is TGCGCCAGCAGTGAGTCGCCCCGGGACCCGGCCTCAACTAGCTCCTACAATGAGCAGTTCTTC.

The rearrangement links TRBV24-1 to TRBJ2-3; TRBD2 is a possible D gene (6 bases). Trimming removed 3 bases at V and 2 bases at J, with 14 bases between. Germline CDR1 is KGHDR and CDR2 is SFDVKD. CDR3 length equals 16 residues. CDR3 loop: CATSDPRTDYTDTQYF. The CDR3 nucleotides read TGTGCCACCAGTGATCCTAGGACGGACTACACAGATACGCAGTATTTT.

This clonotype showed up just a few times. This chain connects TRBV13 to TRBJ1-2, with D hard to call. This CDR3 has 14 residues. The V gene's germline CDR1 is PRHDT and CDR2 FYEKMQ (reference sequence). Trimming left V 3 bases short and J 6 bases short, with 14 bases between. CDR3 DNA: TGTGCCAGCAGCTTTGGACTCCCTTCCAATGGCTACACCTTC. Translation gives CASSFGLPSNGYTF.

This clonotype was observed a handful of times. The chain couples TRBV24-1 to TRBJ2-3, with D unresolved. The CDR3 covers 16 residues. The ends were cut back, 4 bases at V and 3 bases at J, with 16 bases in the middle. The germline V gene has CDR1 KGHDR and CDR2 SFDVKD. The CDR3 spells CATSDPSPPGTDTQYF. CDR3 nucleotide sequence: TGTGCCACCAGTGACCCGTCGCCCCCAGGTACAGATACGCAGTATTTT.

CDR3 protein: CASSSGQGRPGELFF. CDR3 nucleotides: TGCGCCAGCAGCTCGGGACAGGGAAGGCCCGGGGAGCTGTTTTTT. The chain is built from TRBV5-1 and TRBJ2-2; 9 nucleotides align to TRBD1. Germline V CDR1 and CDR2: SGHRS, YFSETQ. The CDR3 totals 15 residues. V was pared by 3 bases and J by 6 bases, with 6 bases of the junction left unmatched. Based on the CDR3 plus reference TRBV5-1 and TRBJ2-2, the full variable domain is KAGVTQTPRYLIKTRGQQVTLSCSPISGHRSVSWYQQTPGQGLQFLFEYFSETQRNKGNFPGRFSGRQFSNSRSEMNVSTLELGDSALYLCASSSGQGRPGELFFGEGSRLTVL.

V gene TRBV5-6 combines with J gene TRBJ2-1, with 12 bases that match TRBD2. Germline CDR1 and CDR2: SGHDT and YYEEEE. There are 19 residues in the CDR3. V was clipped by 4 bases and J by 5 bases; unmatched bases: 16. Here the CDR3 reads CASSPRLAGAGRTNNEQFF. The CDR3 coding sequence is TGTGCCAGCAGCCCCCGACTAGCGGGAGCGGGTAGGACAAACAATGAGCAGTTCTTC.

This clonotype was observed at least ten times. The chain is built from TRBV2 and TRBJ1-5; D might be TRBD1 (5 bases). The V gene lost 4 bases and the J gene lost 0 bases, with 7 bases spanning the gap. The CDR3 contains 14 residues. Germline CDR1 SNHLY, CDR2 FYNNEI. CDR3: CASSAGSSNQPQHF. CDR3 DNA: TGTGCCAGCAGTGCAGGGAGTAGCAATCAGCCCCAGCATTTT.

The J gene is TRBJ2-7, the V gene TRBV12-5, with 9 bases aligning to TRBD2. The trim removed 7 bases at V and 2 bases at J, leaving 6 bases unmatched. The CDR3 is 14 residues long. Germline CDR1 and CDR2: LGHNT and FRNRAP. Here the CDR3 DNA reads TGTGCTAGTGCCGTAGCGGGAGTCCCCTACGAGCAGTACTTC. Its protein is CASAVAGVPYEQYF.